A selection of T cell receptor beta chains follows, all from one sample in a study of a mutant IDH1 vaccine in newly diagnosed glioma. TCRdb's table, derived via immunoSEQ multiplex PCR, lists solely in-frame clones and lacks some. The table lists 55,000 to 65,000 clones, under 85% of them singletons. Their antigens are not known. This specimen consisted of PBMCs, obtained from a glioma patient whose treatment included an IDH1 peptide vaccine. These receptor sequences come from a man aged 30 to 39 with glioma. The CDR3 runs from the conserved cysteine through the conserved F or W. A D gene is named only where the DNA matches it firmly. Some rows mark clone size as missing; the rest say once, few, many or name a class of expanded clone.

j_call clone_size d_call v_call cdr3_nt cdr3_aa
TRBJ2-7 - - TRBV27 TGTGCCAGCAGTTTAATCCCGGCCGATCACTACGAGCAGTACTTC CASSLIPADHYEQYF
TRBJ1-3 - TRBD1 TRBV27 TGTGCCAGCAGTTCAGGGGGCGCTGGAAACACCATATATTTT CASSSGGAGNTIYF
TRBJ2-7 few - TRBV2 TGTGCCAGCAGTGAAGTAGGGTCCCCGGGGGAGTACGAGCAGTACTTC CASSEVGSPGEYEQYF
TRBJ1-2 - - TRBV6-1 TGTGCCAGCAGTGAATTTTCAGGGAACTATGGCTACACCTTC CASSEFSGNYGYTF
TRBJ2-7 - - TRBV9 TGTGCCAGCAGCGTAGGGGGCTCGAGTTCCTACGAGCAGTACTTC CASSVGGSSSYEQYF
TRBJ2-5 - - TRBV5-1 TGCGCCAGCAGCTTGCGGCTCTCCGGAGGCGGACAAGAGACCCAGTACTTC CASSLRLSGGGQETQYF
TRBJ2-5 - - TRBV7-9 TGTGCCAGCAGCTTAGTATCCACGCAAGAGACCCAGTACTTC CASSLVSTQETQYF
TRBJ2-3 - - TRBV5-4 TGTGCCAGCAGATCGACAGAGAGCACAGATACGCAGTATTTT CASRSTESTDTQYF
TRBJ1-1 - - TRBV4-2 TGTGCCAGCAGCCAACCAGACAGGATGAACACTGAAGCTTTCTTT CASSQPDRMNTEAFF
TRBJ1-2 - - TRBV27 TGTGCCAGCAGTTCCGGGGAGCGATACTATGGCTACACCTTC CASSSGERYYGYTF
TRBJ2-7 - TRBD2 TRBV28 TGTGCCAGCAGTTCGACTAGCGGGAGTTACGAGCAGTACTTC CASSSTSGSYEQYF
TRBJ1-5 - - TRBV7-7 TGTGCCGGGGAGGTTGCCGGACAGAAATATAGCAATCAGCCCCAGCATTTT CAGEVAGQKYSNQPQHF
TRBJ1-3 - - TRBV7-9 TGTGCCAGCAGCTTAGTATCGGGGACGATCGCAAACACCATATATTTT CASSLVSGTIANTIYF
TRBJ1-3 - - TRBV4-1 TGCGCCAGCAGCCAAGATTCGGGAAGGGACACCATATATTTT CASSQDSGRDTIYF
TRBJ2-2 - - TRBV9 TGTGCCAGCAGCGTAGGAGTAAACACCGGGGAGCTGTTTTTT CASSVGVNTGELFF
TRBJ2-3 once - TRBV14 TGTGCCAGCAGCCCTAACCTGAACCCAGATACGCAGTATTTT CASSPNLNPDTQYF
TRBJ1-2 - - TRBV30 TGTGCCTGGAGTGTACTTGGGCGAAACTATGGCTACACCTTC CAWSVLGRNYGYTF
TRBJ1-1 - - TRBV30 TGTGCCTGGAGTCCTCCCAAAACTGAAGCTTTCTTT CAWSPPKTEAFF
TRBJ1-2 - TRBD1 TRBV19 TGTGCCAGTAGGCCGATCCCGGGACAGGGGACTGGCTACACCTTC CASRPIPGQGTGYTF
TRBJ2-7 - - TRBV7-9 TGTGCCAGCAGCCTCATCCCGGGATCCTACGAGCAGTACTTC CASSLIPGSYEQYF
TRBJ1-2 - TRBD1 TRBV5-1 TGCGCCAGCAGCTACATACAGGGGGCTGCTGGCTACACCTTC CASSYIQGAAGYTF
TRBJ2-3 once - TRBV25-1 TGTGCCAGCAGGAATACAGGGACGAGCACAGATACGCAGTATTTT CASRNTGTSTDTQYF
TRBJ1-1 - TRBD1 TRBV5-1 TGCGCCAGCAGCTTGTCAGGACAGGGAGGCACTGAAGCTTTCTTT CASSLSGQGGTEAFF
TRBJ2-1 - - TRBV6-5 TGTGCCAGCAGCGCAGCCCCCGGGAATGAGCAGTTCTTC CASSAAPGNEQFF
TRBJ1-2 - - TRBV5-5 TGTGCCAGCAGCTTGGATCCAATTCCCTATGGCTACACCTTC CASSLDPIPYGYTF
TRBJ1-1 - TRBD1 TRBV6-6 TGTGCCAGCAGTTCACAGGGGAGGGACACTGAAGCTTTCTTT CASSSQGRDTEAFF
TRBJ1-5 - TRBD1 TRBV30 TGTGCCTGGAGACGGACAGGTAGCAATCAGCCCCAGCATTTT CAWRRTGSNQPQHF
TRBJ1-3 - - TRBV9 TGTGCCAGCAGCGTCGGGGCGACCCTGGCTGGAAACACCATATATTTT CASSVGATLAGNTIYF